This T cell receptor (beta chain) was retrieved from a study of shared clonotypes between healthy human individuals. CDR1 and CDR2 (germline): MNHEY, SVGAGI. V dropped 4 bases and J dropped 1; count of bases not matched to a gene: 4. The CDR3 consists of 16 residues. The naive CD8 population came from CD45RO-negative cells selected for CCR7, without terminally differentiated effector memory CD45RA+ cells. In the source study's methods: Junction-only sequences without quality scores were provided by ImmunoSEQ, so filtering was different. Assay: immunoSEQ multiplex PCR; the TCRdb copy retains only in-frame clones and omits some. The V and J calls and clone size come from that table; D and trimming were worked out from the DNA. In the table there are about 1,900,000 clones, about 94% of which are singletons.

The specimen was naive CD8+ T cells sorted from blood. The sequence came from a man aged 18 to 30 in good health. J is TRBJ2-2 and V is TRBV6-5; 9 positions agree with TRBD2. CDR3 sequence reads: CASSFSTSGNTGELFF. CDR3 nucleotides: TGTGCCAGCAGTTTTTCGACTAGCGGGAACACCGGGGAGCTGTTTTTT.